A selection of T cell receptor beta chains follows, all from one sample in a study of T cell repertoires in cytomegalovirus infection. Via MiXCR, TCRdb re-called the reads, giving one row per CDR3 protein. The sample has some 270,000 distinct CDR3 sequences, 15% to 20% seen once. Input material: CD8+ T cells from PBMCs. The receptor source for this set is a human donor in good health (CMV status not recorded). Some clones in this sample may be carry-over from other donors' samples. The CDR3 runs from the conserved cysteine through the conserved F or W. The D gene is left open where the match is weak. Some rows mark clone size as missing; the rest say once, few, many or name a class of expanded clone.

d_gene	abundance	v_gene	j_gene	CDR3aa	CDR3nt
TRBD1	many	TRBV27	TRBJ2-1	CASSLLVDRGTDEQFF	TGTGCCAGCAGTTTATTGGTGGACAGGGGCACGGATGAGCAGTTCTTC
.	many	TRBV7-2	TRBJ1-1	CASNPPDRSTEAFF	TGTGCCAGCAACCCCCCGGACAGAAGCACTGAAGCTTTCTTT
.	.	TRBV10-3	TRBJ1-2	CAISEPLLDYGYTF	TGTGCCATCAGTGAGCCCCTTTTAGACTATGGCTACACCTTC
TRBD2	.	TRBV7-6	TRBJ2-5	CASSLKWGEGQEETQYF	TGTGCCAGCAGCTTAAAGTGGGGGGAGGGGCAAGAAGAGACCCAGTACTTC
.	.	TRBV5-6	TRBJ2-2	CASSLKTEYTGELFF	TGTGCCAGCAGCCTTAAGACGGAGTACACCGGGGAGCTGTTTTTT
TRBD1	.	TRBV7-8	TRBJ1-1	CASREKGALLSRDTEAFF	TGTGCCAGCAGGGAGAAGGGGGCGTTATTATCTCGGGACACTGAAGCTTTCTTT
TRBD2	.	TRBV14	TRBJ2-5	CASSQTRQGTGTSGSWTQYF	TGTGCCAGCAGCCAAACCCGACAGGGGACCGGGACTAGCGGTTCGTGGACCCAGTACTTC
.	many	TRBV4-1	TRBJ1-1	CASSQDVGLNTEAFF	TGCGCCAGCAGCCAAGATGTTGGGTTGAACACTGAAGCTTTCTTT
TRBD1	many	TRBV12-3/TRBV12-4	TRBJ2-5	CASSKLDRGFQETQYF	TGTGCCAGCAGTAAGCTTGACAGGGGATTTCAAGAGACCCAGTACTTC
TRBD1	.	TRBV2	TRBJ2-7	CATLTGTGGSLLSYEQYF	TGTGCCACCTTAACCGGGACAGGGGGCTCTTTACTGTCCTACGAGCAGTACTTC
.	few	TRBV29-1	TRBJ2-5	CSVVWRRGRGGETQYF	TGCAGCGTTGTTTGGCGTAGAGGAAGGGGTGGGGAGACCCAGTACTTC
.	.	TRBV10-3	TRBJ1-5	CATSPGSNQPQHF	TGTGCCACGAGTCCTGGAAGCAATCAGCCCCAGCATTTT
.	.	TRBV10-3	TRBJ2-1	CAISESPENSYNEQFF	TGTGCCATCAGTGAGTCACCGGAGAACTCCTACAATGAGCAGTTCTTC
TRBD1	.	TRBV20-1	TRBJ2-7	CSARDWEDRGSEQYF	TGCAGTGCTAGAGATTGGGAGGACAGGGGGTCCGAGCAGTACTTC
.	few	TRBV29-1	TRBJ1-1	CSVTGDTEAFF	TGCAGCGTGACAGGAGACACTGAAGCTTTCTTT
.	many	TRBV5-1	TRBJ1-6	CASSGRDGNNSPLHF	TGCGCCAGCAGCGGCCGGGACGGGAATAATTCACCCCTCCACTTT
TRBD1	.	TRBV20-1	TRBJ2-7	CSARDLTGYYEQYF	TGCAGTGCGAGGGACCTGACAGGGTACTACGAGCAGTACTTC
.	few	TRBV7-3	TRBJ2-1	CASSLTQHNEQFF	TGTGCCAGCAGCTTAACGCAGCACAATGAGCAGTTCTTC
.	.	TRBV4-3	TRBJ2-1	CASSQDGGTSYDEQFF	TGCGCCAGCAGCCAAGATGGGGGGACCTCCTACGATGAGCAGTTCTTC
TRBD1	.	TRBV5-1	TRBJ2-5	CASRPPGTGGETQYF	TGCGCCAGCAGGCCGCCCGGGACAGGGGGAGAGACCCAGTACTTC
.	.	TRBV6-1	TRBJ1-1	CASSLRDDLSLNTEAFF	TGTGCCAGCAGCCTCCGGGACGACCTCAGCCTGAACACTGAAGCTTTCTTT
.	many	TRBV14	TRBJ2-1	CASSQGEGSEQFF	TGTGCCAGCAGCCAAGGAGAAGGGTCTGAGCAGTTCTTC
.	.	TRBV5-6	TRBJ2-7	CASSGGRSSYEQYF	TGTGCCAGCAGCGGGGGTAGGAGCTCCTACGAGCAGTACTTC
.	.	TRBV15	TRBJ1-3	CATSRDREGLGNTIYF	TGTGCCACCAGCAGAGATCGAGAGGGGTTGGGAAACACCATATATTTT
TRBD2	few	TRBV29-1	TRBJ2-5	CSVGASGGPQETQYF	TGCAGCGTAGGGGCTAGCGGAGGACCCCAAGAGACCCAGTACTTC
.	.	TRBV5-1	TRBJ1-1	CASGGNTEAFF	TGCGCCAGCGGGGGAAACACTGAAGCTTTCTTT
.	.	TRBV5-5	TRBJ2-7	CASSSRFDEQYF	TGTGCCAGCAGCTCCCGATTCGACGAGCAGTACTTC
.	many	TRBV5-5	TRBJ1-1	CASSLLSGGWDTEAFF	TGTGCCAGCAGCTTGTTGAGTGGGGGTTGGGACACTGAAGCTTTCTTT
.	few	TRBV4-3	TRBJ2-7	CASSPGATGHYEQYF	TGCGCCAGCAGCCCTGGGGCAACAGGGCATTACGAGCAGTACTTC
TRBD1	few	TRBV7-6	TRBJ2-3	CASSLTGDADTQYF	TGTGCCAGCAGCCTGACAGGGGATGCAGATACGCAGTATTTT
TRBD1	many	TRBV25-1	TRBJ1-1	CASSAGQGALDTEAFF	TGTGCCAGCAGTGCAGGACAGGGGGCTTTGGACACTGAAGCTTTCTTT
.	few	TRBV20-1	TRBJ1-3	CSARVPDTGNTIYF	TGCAGTGCTAGAGTGCCGGATACTGGAAACACCATATATTTT
.	.	TRBV2	TRBJ2-5	CASSEPAEQETPYF	TGTGCCAGCAGTGAACCGGCAGAGCAAGAGACCCCCTACTTC
.	few	TRBV7-8	TRBJ1-2	CASSLRGYNEGYGYTF	TGTGCCAGCAGCCTACGTGGCTATAACGAAGGCTATGGCTACACCTTC
TRBD2	.	TRBV11-1	TRBJ2-1	CASSKAGGRNEQFF	TGTGCCAGCAGCAAAGCGGGGGGGCGCAATGAGCAGTTCTTC
TRBD1	few	TRBV18	TRBJ1-1	CASSQTGGENTEAFF	TGTGCCAGCTCGCAGACAGGGGGCGAGAACACTGAAGCTTTCTTT
.	many	TRBV7-2	TRBJ1-1	CASSLVGGPEAFF	TGTGCCAGCAGTTTAGTTGGCGGGCCCGAAGCTTTCTTT
.	.	TRBV9	TRBJ1-2	CASSPSGQTNYGYTF	TGTGCCAGCAGCCCCTCGGGGCAAACTAACTATGGCTACACCTTC
.	few	TRBV6-6	TRBJ1-5	CASSYLGLGGNQPQHF	TGTGCCAGCAGTTACTTAGGACTGGGTGGCAATCAGCCCCAGCATTTT
.	few	TRBV7-6	TRBJ1-2	CASSLSGVDSYGYTF	TGTGCCAGCAGCTTATCCGGCGTGGACAGCTATGGCTACACCTTC
.	few	TRBV6-5	TRBJ2-7	CASSYAPAGSSYEQYF	TGTGCCAGCAGTTACGCCCCGGCAGGGAGCTCCTACGAGCAGTACTTC
.	few	TRBV6-2/TRBV6-3	TRBJ1-5	CASSYSHLGNQPQHF	TGTGCCAGCAGTTACTCCCACTTAGGCAATCAGCCCCAGCATTTT
.	few	TRBV7-9	TRBJ1-3	CASSLDSRGPENTIYF	TGTGCCAGCAGCTTAGATTCCCGGGGGCCGGAGAACACCATATATTTT
.	.	TRBV19	TRBJ2-2	CASRLGRTYPTGGLFF	TGTGCCAGTAGGCTCGGGCGGACCTATCCCACCGGGGGACTGTTTTTT
TRBD1	many	TRBV5-1	TRBJ2-1	CASSLHPGQSSYNEQFF	TGCGCCAGCAGCTTACACCCGGGACAGAGCTCCTACAATGAGCAGTTCTTC